A selection of T cell receptor beta chains follows, all from one sample in a study of T cell responses to AZD1222 COVID-19 vaccine. Here immunoSEQ multiplex PCR was the method, and the copy in TCRdb shows in-frame clones only, minus some. Here the sample spans some 130,000 clones, 80% to 95% being singletons. Sequencing was performed on peripheral blood, taken on day 0 of AZD1222 vaccination. These receptors came from an adult in good health. The CDR3 runs from the conserved cysteine through the conserved F or W. The D gene is left open where the match is weak. Clone size is shown for a subset of rows, as once, few, many or a class of expanded clone.

>TRBD1|TRBJ1-2|TRBV10-3|NA
TGTGCCATCAGTGAGTTCGGACAGGGGGAGGGCTACACCTTC
CAISEFGQGEGYTF
>TRBD2|TRBJ2-3|TRBV11-2|NA
TGTGCCAGCAGCTCCCGAACTAGCGGGAGGCCGGTGGGCACAGATACGCAGTATTTT
CASSSRTSGRPVGTDTQYF
>NA|TRBJ2-7|TRBV3-1/TRBV3-2|NA
TGTGCCAGCAGCCAAGATCTTGTGGCCGGCGAGCAGTACTTC
CASSQDLVAGEQYF
>NA|TRBJ1-2|TRBV25-1|NA
TGTGCCAGCAGTGTCCCGGGACTCCTAACGAATGGCTACACCTTC
CASSVPGLLTNGYTF
>TRBD2|TRBJ2-7|TRBV6-5|NA
TGTGCCAGCAGCGCAGGGGCGGGAGGGTACGAGCAGTACTTC
CASSAGAGGYEQYF
>NA|TRBJ2-7|TRBV7-8|NA
TGTGCCAGCAGCACCAGGACGGTTACCTACGAGCAGTACTTC
CASSTRTVTYEQYF
>NA|TRBJ1-6|TRBV13|NA
TGTGCCAGCAGCCTGGGGCTCCTTTCACCCCTCCACTTT
CASSLGLLSPLHF
>NA|TRBJ2-3|TRBV28|NA
TGTGCCATTGGAGTTGGGGTCGGGGATACGCAGTATTTT
CAIGVGVGDTQYF
>TRBD1|TRBJ1-1|TRBV7-8|NA
TGTGCCAGCAGCTTATCTGGACAGGGGCCCCCGAGCACTGAAGCTTTCTTT
CASSLSGQGPPSTEAFF
>NA|TRBJ1-2|TRBV3-1/TRBV3-2|NA
TGTGCCAGCAGCTCTAACTATGGCTACACCTTC
CASSSNYGYTF
>TRBD1|TRBJ2-7|TRBV6-5|NA
TGTGCCAGCAGTTACACACCGACAGGGCGAGTATACTTC
CASSYTPTGRVYF
>NA|TRBJ2-7|TRBV19|NA
TGTGCCAGTAGTTACACGTTTCAGGACTACGAGCAGTACTTC
CASSYTFQDYEQYF
>TRBD1|TRBJ1-2|TRBV7-2|NA
TGTGCCAGCAGGCCCACCGGGACAGGGGAACATGGCTACACCTTC
CASRPTGTGEHGYTF
>NA|TRBJ2-7|TRBV12-2|NA
TGTGCAAGTCGCTTCCACGACAGGGTCCACGAGCAGTACTTC
CASRFHDRVHEQYF
>TRBD2|TRBJ2-1|TRBV5-1|NA
TGCGCCAGCAGCTTGGCCATGTCTAGCGGGTTCATTTACAATGAGCAGTTCTTC
CASSLAMSSGFIYNEQFF
>TRBD2|TRBJ2-5|TRBV27|NA
TGTGCCAGCAACCCCTTCGCGGGAGGTGGGGAGACCCAGTACTTC
CASNPFAGGGETQYF
>NA|TRBJ1-2|TRBV5-1|NA
TGCGCCAGCAGCTTGACAGGCATCTATGGCTACACCTTC
CASSLTGIYGYTF
>TRBD2|TRBJ2-1|TRBV7-9|NA
TGTGCCAGCAGCTTATCCCGGACTAGTTTCTCTGAGCAGTTCTTC
CASSLSRTSFSEQFF
>NA|TRBJ1-5|TRBV19|NA
TGTGCCAGTAGTATAGTAGGGGACGCTGGTCAGCCCCAGCATTTT
CASSIVGDAGQPQHF
>NA|TRBJ1-5|TRBV6-5|NA
TGTGCCACCGCGGAGGGTCACAATCAGCCCCAGCATTTT
CATAEGHNQPQHF
>NA|TRBJ1-4|TRBV27|few
TGTGCCAGCAGTTTCCAGAACAGCGGCGAAAAACTGTTTTTT
CASSFQNSGEKLFF
>TRBD1|TRBJ2-1|TRBV7-9|NA
TGTGCCAGCAGCTCCTCTGGTGGGACAGGGGGAAGCGAGCAGTTCTTC
CASSSSGGTGGSEQFF
>NA|TRBJ2-7|TRBV5-5|NA
TGTGCCAGCAGCTTGCGGGAATCCTACGAGCAGTACTTC
CASSLRESYEQYF
>NA|TRBJ1-1|TRBV12-3/TRBV12-4|NA
TGTGCCAGCAGTTTATGGGGGCCCGAAGCTTTCTTT
CASSLWGPEAFF
>NA|TRBJ2-5|TRBV23-1|NA
TGCGCCAGCAGTCAATGCAAAGTGACAACCAAAGAGACCCAGTACTTC
CASSQCKVTTKETQYF
>NA|TRBJ2-7|TRBV10-1|NA
TGCGCCAGCAGTCCCAGGGTAGACTACGAGCAGTACTTC
CASSPRVDYEQYF
>TRBD2|TRBJ2-7|TRBV28|NA
TGTGCCAGCAGTTTATATAGCGGGGGGAACGCCTACGAGCAGTACTTC
CASSLYSGGNAYEQYF
>TRBD1|TRBJ2-3|TRBV18|NA
TGTGCCAGCTCACCAGGGACAGGGGTTGCAGATACGCAGTATTTT
CASSPGTGVADTQYF
>NA|TRBJ2-1|TRBV25-1|NA
TGTGCCAGCAGTGAACCCCTGACTTGGAACAATGAGCAGTTCTTC
CASSEPLTWNNEQFF
>TRBD1|TRBJ1-2|TRBV5-6|NA
TGTGCCAGCAGCCCCGCCGGGACAGATTATGGCTACACCTTC
CASSPAGTDYGYTF
>NA|TRBJ2-7|TRBV7-2|NA
TGTGCCAGCAGCTTAGTTGTGTGGAGCGAGCAGTACTTC
CASSLVVWSEQYF
>TRBD1|TRBJ1-2|TRBV2|NA
TGTGCCAGCAGTGATTACGACAGGGAGGGAGACGGCTACACCTTC
CASSDYDREGDGYTF
>TRBD2|TRBJ2-5|TRBV19|NA
TGTGCCAGTAGCCCCGGTAGCGGGAAAGAGACCCAGTACTTC
CASSPGSGKETQYF
>NA|TRBJ2-2|TRBV9|NA
TGTGCCAGCAGCGTAGCTCCTAGGGGACGTACTAACACCGGGGAGCTGTTTTTT
CASSVAPRGRTNTGELFF
>NA|TRBJ1-4|TRBV5-1|NA
TGCGCCAGCAGCTTGTTCCCCGGAGCGAATGAAAAACTGTTTTTT
CASSLFPGANEKLFF
>NA|TRBJ2-3|TRBV11-2|NA
TGTGCCAGCAGCTTGAACGGGGGCTACACAGATACGCAGTATTTT
CASSLNGGYTDTQYF
>NA|TRBJ1-5|TRBV27|NA
TGTGCCAGCAGGGGGGTCGTCTCGAATCAGCCCCAGCATTTT
CASRGVVSNQPQHF
>NA|TRBJ2-3|TRBV3-1/TRBV3-2|NA
TGTGCCAGCAGCCAGTTGGGCCAGGACCCCGGGGATACGCAGTATTTT
CASSQLGQDPGDTQYF
>NA|TRBJ1-1|TRBV9|NA
TGTGCCAGCAGCGTTTCCCCCACGGGGGATAACACTGAAGCTTTCTTT
CASSVSPTGDNTEAFF
>TRBD2|TRBJ2-1|TRBV6-2/TRBV6-3|NA
TGTGCCAGCAGTTACGGGGGACTATACTTCTTC
CASSYGGLYFF
>NA|TRBJ1-4|TRBV5-1|NA
TGCGCCAGCGGAGCCCTGCTCGGATCTAATGAAAAACTGTTTTTT
CASGALLGSNEKLFF